Below are 2 T cell receptor beta chains sequenced from a single sample in a study of blood T cell repertoires in COVID-19. Assay used: immunoSEQ multiplex PCR; TCRdb lists only in-frame clones, some missing. The data contain 85,000 to 130,000 clones, approximately 83% of them seen just once; the ten biggest clones take up 2.5% to 4%. Specimen: peripheral blood. These receptors originate from a woman aged 80 or older with active or convalescent COVID-19.

This chain links TRBV19 with TRBJ2-1, with TRBD2 matching over 16 bases. J gave up 0 bases and V 4 bases, and 6 bases lay outside the gene matches. Germline V gene data show CDR1 as LNHDA and CDR2 as SQIVND (reference sequence). The CDR3 has 19 amino acids. CDR3 sequence (DNA): TGTGCCAGTAGTAGGGGGACTAGCGGGAGGGCTAGCTCCTACAATGAGCAGTTCTTC. Translation gives CASSRGTSGRASSYNEQFF.

The table lists this clone with a count of one. This sequence joins TRBV5-1 and TRBJ1-1; D perhaps matches TRBD1 (6 bases). CDR1 and CDR2 (germline): SGHRS, YFSETQ. V was pared by 3 bases and J by 9 bases, with 15 bases between. The CDR3 length is 13 residues. The CDR3 DNA follows: TGCGCCAGCAGCTCGACACTAACAGGGAAAGCTTTCTTT. It translates to CASSSTLTGKAFF.